This entry features one TCR beta chain sequence. These data are taken from a study of OX40 agonist ivuxolimab in advanced cancers. Between the trimmed V and J ends, which lost 1 base and 8 bases, there was a span of 12 bases. The CDR3 length is 14 residues. Germline V gene lookup returns CDR1 MGHDK and CDR2 SYGVNS. Assay: immunoSEQ multiplex PCR; the TCRdb copy retains only in-frame clones and omits some. The data show some 66,000 clones, with under 85% seen just once and around 2.5% held by the top ten. This receptor was identified in an adult with an advanced solid tumor such as melanoma, head and neck, liver or kidney cancer. The material sequenced was CD4+ or CD8+ T cells sorted from blood, taken in a trial of the OX40 agonist ivuxolimab. The J gene is TRBJ2-1, the V gene TRBV25-1; D might be TRBD2 (6 bases). CDR3 DNA sequence: TGTGCCAGCAGTGAATTGGTGACGGGAGATGAGCAGTTCTTC. This codes for CASSELVTGDEQFF. Supplemented by reference TRBV25-1 and TRBJ2-1, the full variable domain reads EADIYQTPRYLVIGTGKKITLECSQTMGHDKMYWYQQDPGMELHLIHYSYGVNSTEKGDLSSESTVSRIRTEHFPLTLESARPSHTSQYLCASSELVTGDEQFFGPGTRLTVL.